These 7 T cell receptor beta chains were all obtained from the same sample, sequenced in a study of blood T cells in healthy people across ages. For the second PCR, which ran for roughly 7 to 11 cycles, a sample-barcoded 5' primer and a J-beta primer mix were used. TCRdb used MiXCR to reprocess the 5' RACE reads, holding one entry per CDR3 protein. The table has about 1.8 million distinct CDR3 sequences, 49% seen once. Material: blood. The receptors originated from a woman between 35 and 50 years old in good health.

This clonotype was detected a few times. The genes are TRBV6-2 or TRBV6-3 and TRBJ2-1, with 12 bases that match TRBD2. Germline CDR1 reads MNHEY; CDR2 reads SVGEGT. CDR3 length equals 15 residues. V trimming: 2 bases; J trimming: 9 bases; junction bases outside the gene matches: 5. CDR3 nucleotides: TGTGCCAGCAGTTACCTAGCGGGGGGGCCTGGTGAGCAGTTCTTC. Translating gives CASSYLAGGPGEQFF.

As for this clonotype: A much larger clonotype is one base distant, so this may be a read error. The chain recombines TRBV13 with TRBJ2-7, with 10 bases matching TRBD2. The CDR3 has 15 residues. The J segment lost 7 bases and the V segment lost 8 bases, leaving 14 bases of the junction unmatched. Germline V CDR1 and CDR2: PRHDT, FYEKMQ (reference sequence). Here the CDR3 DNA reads TGTGCCAGCGAACCTAGCGGGGGCGGCAACAATGAGCAGTACTTC. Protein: CASEPSGGGNNEQYF.

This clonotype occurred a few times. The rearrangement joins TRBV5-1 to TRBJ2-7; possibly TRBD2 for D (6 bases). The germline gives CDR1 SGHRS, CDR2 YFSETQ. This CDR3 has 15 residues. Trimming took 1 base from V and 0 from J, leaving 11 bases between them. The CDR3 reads CASSLKGRSSYEQYF. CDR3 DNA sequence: TGCGCCAGCAGCTTGAAAGGGAGGAGCTCCTACGAGCAGTACTTC.

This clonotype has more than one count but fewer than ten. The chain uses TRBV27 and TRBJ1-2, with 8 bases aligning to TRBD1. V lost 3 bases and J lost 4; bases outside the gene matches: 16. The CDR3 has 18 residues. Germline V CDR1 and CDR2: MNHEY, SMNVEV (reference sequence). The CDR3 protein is CASSFRAADRGSSYGYTF. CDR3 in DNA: TGTGCCAGCAGTTTTCGGGCCGCTGACAGGGGCAGTTCCTATGGCTACACCTTC.

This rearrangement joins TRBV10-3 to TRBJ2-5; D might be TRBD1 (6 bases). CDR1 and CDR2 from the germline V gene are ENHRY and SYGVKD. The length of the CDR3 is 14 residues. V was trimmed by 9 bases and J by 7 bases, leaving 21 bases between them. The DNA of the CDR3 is TGTGCCATGCAGGACCCGACAGGCCCGGGGACCCAGTACTTC. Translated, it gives CAMQDPTGPGTQYF.

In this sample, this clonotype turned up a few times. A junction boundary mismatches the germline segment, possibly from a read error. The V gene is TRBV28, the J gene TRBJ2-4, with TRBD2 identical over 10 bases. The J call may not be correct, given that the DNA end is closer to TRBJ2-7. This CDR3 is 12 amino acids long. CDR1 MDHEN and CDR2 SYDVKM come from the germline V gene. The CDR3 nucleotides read TGCGCAGCTGGGACTAGCGACTACGAGCAGTACTTC. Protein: CAAGTSDYEQYF.

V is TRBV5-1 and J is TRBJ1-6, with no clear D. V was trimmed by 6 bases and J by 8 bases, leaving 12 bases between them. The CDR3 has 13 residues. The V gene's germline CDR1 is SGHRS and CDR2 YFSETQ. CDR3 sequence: CASTPGFDSPLHF. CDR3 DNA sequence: TGCGCCAGCACTCCGGGGTTTGATTCACCCCTCCACTTT.